A single sample is the source of the 25 T cell receptor beta chains below, sequenced in a study of cytomegalovirus exposure and HLA in healthy donors. Primers: 60 Vbeta forward and 13 Jbeta reverse. Some clones are missing from TCRdb's copy, which holds only in-frame ones; the method was immunoSEQ multiplex PCR. The sample includes about 160,000 clones, around 80% of them seen just once. Sequencing was performed on PBMCs. The receptors shown here come from a male donor in good health and CMV-seropositive.

The chain has TRBV6-1 and TRBJ1-2, with unresolved D. V was pared by 11 bases and J by 2 bases, with 12 bases between. CDR1 is MNHNS, CDR2 SASEGT, per germline. This CDR3 is 12 amino acids long. CDR3 bases: TGTGCCGCCAGGACGGGAAACTATGGCTACACCTTC. Its protein product is CAARTGNYGYTF.

This chain links TRBV7-3 with TRBJ2-2; D might be TRBD1 (5 bases). In germline, CDR1 is SGHTA, CDR2 FQGTGA. The V gene lost 3 bases and the J gene lost 1 base, with 9 bases spanning the gap. The CDR3 totals 15 residues. The CDR3 bases are TGTGCCAGCAGCTTCGCAGGGCAGAACACCGGGGAGCTGTTTTTT. Amino acids: CASSFAGQNTGELFF.

This chain uses TRBV7-6 with TRBJ2-7; 9 nucleotides match TRBD1. The CDR3 is 17 residues long. Germline trimming cut 2 bases from V and 2 bases from J; bases unmatched to any gene: 10. CDR1 and CDR2 (germline): SGHVS, FNYEAQ. The DNA of the CDR3 is TGTGCCAGCAGCTTAATCGAGGGACAGGGAGCCGCCTACGAGCAGTACTTC. As protein: CASSLIEGQGAAYEQYF.

Only one count was recorded for this clone. The chain combines TRBV11-3 with TRBJ2-3, with D tentatively TRBD2 (6 bases). The V and J ends lost 0 bases and 6 bases respectively, with 7 bases between them. CDR3 length equals 13 residues. Looked up from germline, CDR1 is SGHNT and CDR2 is YENEEA. CDR3 sequence: CASSLEGGDTQYF. The DNA for the CDR3 is TGTGCCAGCAGCTTAGAGGGAGGCGATACGCAGTATTTT.

The genes are TRBV7-3 and TRBJ2-1; D perhaps matches TRBD2 (6 bases). CDR3 length: 15 residues. Germline-derived CDR1 and CDR2 are SGHTA and FQGTGA. V lost 5 bases and J lost 5, with 16 bases in between. CDR3 region: CASSRPGTANNEQFF. Here the CDR3 DNA reads TGTGCCAGCAGCCGCCCCGGGACTGCTAACAATGAGCAGTTCTTC.

This clone showed up just once. At one end, the junction sequence differs from germline, possibly due to a read error. The rearrangement joins TRBV7-7 to TRBJ2-5; 8 bases match TRBD2. The CDR3 length is 15 residues. Germline CDR1 SSHAT, CDR2 FNYEAQ (reference sequence). The CDR3 sequence is CASSSAGTRRETQYF. In DNA form, the CDR3 reads TGTGCTAGCAGCTCCGCCGGGACTAGAAGAGAGACCCAGTACTTC.

The chain couples TRBV7-2 to TRBJ2-1; no clear D gene. In germline, CDR1 is SGHTA, CDR2 FQGNSA. V lost 0 bases to trimming and J lost 6 bases, with 3 bases between them. The CDR3 has 12 residues. DNA for the CDR3: TGTGCCAGCAGCTTAGCGAGCAATGAGCAGTTCTTC. Translating gives CASSLASNEQFF.

The V and J genes are TRBV28 and TRBJ2-7, with D possibly being TRBD2 (6 bases). The CDR3 has 16 amino acids. The V end was cut by 1 base, the J end by 3 bases, with 16 bases between. Germline V gene data show CDR1 as MDHEN and CDR2 as SYDVKM. For the CDR3, the DNA is TGTGCCAGCAGTTTATTAACCCCGGAGGGTTTCTACGAGCAGTACTTC. Translation gives CASSLLTPEGFYEQYF.

The chain employs TRBV7-3 and TRBJ2-7; 9 nucleotides line up with TRBD2. Losses at the gene ends were 5 bases for V and 3 bases for J; bases not matched to a gene: 8. The CDR3 is made up of 15 amino acids. Germline values: CDR1 SGHTA, CDR2 FQGTGA. CDR3 bases: TGTGCCAGCAGCCTCCGTGGGCGGGAGGGCTACGAGCAGTACTTC. Translating gives CASSLRGREGYEQYF.

The chain has TRBV6-4 and TRBJ1-6, with a weak D call TRBD1 (6 bases). This CDR3 is 13 amino acids long. Germline-derived CDR1 and CDR2 are MRHNA and SNTAGT. Trimming shortened V by 4 bases and J by 8 bases, and 9 bases separated the two germline ends. The CDR3 loop reads CASSARTDSPLHF. CDR3 sequence (DNA): TGTGCCAGCAGTGCCCGGACAGATTCACCCCTCCACTTT.

This sequence joins TRBV18 and TRBJ2-7, with 10 bases identical to TRBD1. CDR1 KGHSH and CDR2 LQKENI come from the germline V gene. The CDR3 spans 14 residues. V trimming: 3 bases; J trimming: 3 bases; junction bases outside the gene matches: 2. The chain's CDR3 is CASSPGTGVYEQYF. The CDR3 DNA is TGTGCCAGCTCACCCGGGACAGGGGTCTACGAGCAGTACTTC.

This clone was seen once. The CDR3 DNA reads as TGTGCCAGCAGCGCCGTCCGTACCGGGGAGCTGTTTTTT. This gives the protein CASSAVRTGELFF. The chain uses TRBV9 and TRBJ2-2; no clear D gene. V gave up 3 bases and J gave up 5 bases, with 8 bases separating them. The V gene's germline CDR1 is SGDLS and CDR2 YYNGEE. The CDR3 sequence is 13 residues long.

The chain joins TRBV4-3 to TRBJ2-1; 8 bases are a match to TRBD2. This CDR3 spans 17 amino acids. Germline CDR1 LGHNA, CDR2 YSLEER. The V segment lost 0 bases and the J segment 7 bases; nucleotides outside the gene matches: 11. The CDR3 DNA reads TGCGCCAGCAGCCAAGATAAGTCCGGGAGGGCTTGGAATGAGCAGTTCTTC. This sequence encodes CASSQDKSGRAWNEQFF.

The V call is TRBV18, the J call TRBJ1-1, with 8 bases matching TRBD1. The V gene end was trimmed by 4 bases and the J gene end by 3 bases; junction bases not matched to a gene: 4. Germline V gene sequence: CDR1 KGHSH, CDR2 LQKENI. The CDR3 spans 14 residues. CDR3 protein: CASSQGQEDTEAFF. The CDR3 DNA reads TGTGCCAGCTCACAGGGACAGGAGGACACTGAAGCTTTCTTT.

This clone is a singleton in its sample. This sequence joins TRBV19 and TRBJ2-7; D perhaps matches TRBD1 (6 bases). With 3 bases removed from V and 2 bases from J, the gap between germline ends came to 14 bases. CDR1 and CDR2 from the germline V gene are LNHDA and SQIVND (reference sequence). The CDR3 runs to 15 residues. CDR3: CASSIVSAGAYEQYF. Here the CDR3 DNA reads TGTGCCAGTAGTATTGTGTCGGCAGGGGCCTACGAGCAGTACTTC.

V and J are TRBV5-6 and TRBJ2-5; D is uncertain. The J call is uncertain, as TRBJ2-7 better fits the DNA end. CDR3 size: 14 residues. Germline loops: CDR1 SGHDT, CDR2 YYEEEE. This chain's CDR3 is CASSLGASTYEQYF. The CDR3 DNA sequence: TGTGCCAGCAGCTTGGGGGCTTCCACCTACGAGCAGTACTTC.

The CDR3 DNA follows: TGTGCCAGCAGCTTAGGAGTGCCTAGCGGGAGGGCGAACACCGGGGAGCTGTTTTTT. Encoded protein: CASSLGVPSGRANTGELFF. The rearrangement joins TRBV7-6 to TRBJ2-2; 12 positions match TRBD2. V shed 1 base, J shed 0 bases, and the junction held 6 bases outside the gene matches. CDR1 is SGHVS and CDR2 is FNYEAQ in the germline V gene. The length of the CDR3 is 19 residues.

This clone turned up a few times. This chain links TRBV6-1 with TRBJ2-7, with D possibly TRBD2 on 6 matching bases. The CDR3 extends over 12 amino acids. V lost 8 bases and J lost 3, with 11 bases in between. The germline gives CDR1 MNHNS, CDR2 SASEGT. The CDR3 region has the DNA TGTGCCAGCGTTGGACTATACTACGAGCAGTACTTC. Translating it yields CASVGLYYEQYF.

This chain joins TRBV9 and TRBJ2-7; 9 bases fit TRBD1. The CDR3 runs to 14 residues. CDR1 is SGDLS, CDR2 YYNGEE, per germline. The V gene end was trimmed by 3 bases and the J gene end by 3 bases; junction bases not matched to a gene: 4. CDR3 sequence reads: CASSGQGGSYEQYF. In nucleotides, the CDR3 is TGTGCCAGCAGCGGACAGGGGGGAAGCTACGAGCAGTACTTC.

This clone was recorded once. The V call is TRBV18, the J call TRBJ1-4; D remains unclear. The V and J ends lost 3 bases and 5 bases respectively, with 4 bases between them. Germline-derived CDR1 and CDR2 are KGHSH and LQKENI. CDR3 size: 12 residues. This CDR3 reads CASSPRNEKLFF. CDR3 coding DNA: TGTGCCAGCTCACCGAGGAATGAAAAACTGTTTTTT.

V is TRBV27 and J is TRBJ2-7; possible D gene TRBD2, 5 bases. The CDR3 has 16 amino acids. Germline-derived CDR1 and CDR2 are MNHEY and SMNVEV (reference sequence). V was clipped by 2 bases and J by 0 bases, with 14 bases between them. This chain's CDR3 is CASSLGRKGLSYEQYF. CDR3 sequence (DNA): TGTGCCAGCAGTTTAGGGCGGAAAGGACTCTCCTACGAGCAGTACTTC.

About this clone: The junction differs from germline at one of its ends, possibly a read error. The chain has TRBV7-9 and TRBJ1-1, with TRBD1 as a possible D gene (5 bases). The CDR3 loop spans 16 amino acids. The germline V gene has CDR1 SEHNR and CDR2 FQNEAQ (reference sequence). This chain's CDR3 is CSSSLGGGGGDTEAFF. CDR3 in DNA: TGTTCCAGCAGCTTAGGCGGGGGTGGAGGGGACACTGAAGCTTTCTTT.

Here the CDR3 DNA reads TGTGCCAGCTTTGACAGCCTAGCCAAAAACATTCAGTACTTC. Translated: CASFDSLAKNIQYF. The rearrangement uses TRBV2 and TRBJ2-4, with D perhaps TRBD1 (5 bases). This CDR3 has 14 residues. Germline CDR1 reads SNHLY; CDR2 reads FYNNEI. Trimming pared 8 bases from V and 0 bases from J, leaving 11 bases between.

The chain recombines TRBV4-1 with TRBJ1-4; perhaps TRBD1 as D (6 bases). The CDR3 has 15 residues. Germline V gene data show CDR1 as MGHRA and CDR2 as YSYEKL. V was clipped by 2 bases and J by 2 bases, with 9 bases between them. As DNA, the CDR3 is TGCGCCAGCAGCCAAACCAGGGGTACTAATGAAAAACTGTTTTTT. The encoded protein is CASSQTRGTNEKLFF.

J is TRBJ1-1 and V is TRBV13; 7 bases align to TRBD1. Germline values: CDR1 PRHDT, CDR2 FYEKMQ (reference sequence). Trimming at V came to 5 bases and at J to 1 base, leaving 10 bases not matched to a gene. The CDR3 runs 16 residues. CDR3 protein: CASSLRQGRGNTEAFF. CDR3 nucleotide sequence: TGTGCCAGCAGCCTCCGACAGGGACGGGGGAACACTGAAGCTTTCTTT.